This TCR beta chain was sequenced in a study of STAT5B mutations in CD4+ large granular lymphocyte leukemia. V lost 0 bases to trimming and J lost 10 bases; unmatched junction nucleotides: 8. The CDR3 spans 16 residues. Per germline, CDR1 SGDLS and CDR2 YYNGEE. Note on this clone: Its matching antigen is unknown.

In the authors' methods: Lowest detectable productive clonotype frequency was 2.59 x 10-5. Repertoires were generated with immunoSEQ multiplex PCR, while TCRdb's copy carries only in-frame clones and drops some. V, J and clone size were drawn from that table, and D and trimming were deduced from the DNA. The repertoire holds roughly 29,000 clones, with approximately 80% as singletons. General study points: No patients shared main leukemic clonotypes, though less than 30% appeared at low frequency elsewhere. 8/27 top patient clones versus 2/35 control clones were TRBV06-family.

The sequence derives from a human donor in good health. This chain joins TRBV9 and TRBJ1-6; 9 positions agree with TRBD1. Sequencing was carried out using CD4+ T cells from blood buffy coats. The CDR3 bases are TGTGCCAGCAGCGTAGCTCCCGGGACAGGGTACTCACCCCTCCACTTT. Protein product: CASSVAPGTGYSPLHF.